This T cell receptor beta chain was identified during a study of beta chain features in type 1 diabetes. Study observations and caveats: The naive, central memory and Treg TCRB repertoires showed an apparent similarity that was greater among patients than among healthy donors.

Expressed TCRB transcripts were sequenced because the entire RNA isolate underwent reverse transcription. Clones were read by immunoSEQ multiplex PCR, and TCRdb kept only the in-frame ones, dropping some. The profile shows hundreds of thousands of clones, about 16% of them singletons. Worth noting for this clone: The antigen is unknown.

The CDR3 runs to 14 residues. Between the trimmed V and J ends, which lost 3 bases and 4 bases, there was a span of 11 bases. Germline CDR1 and CDR2: SGDLS and YYNGEE. Purity exceeding 95% was reached by all sorted populations. This chain links TRBV9 with TRBJ2-4, with D perhaps TRBD2 (6 bases). Sequencing input: naive CD4+ T cells from blood. The TCR was taken from a man younger than 30 in good health. The CDR3 DNA follows: TGTGCCAGCAGCGGCGGGGCGAAGAAAAACATTCAGTACTTC. It codes for CASSGGAKKNIQYF.